The 19 T cell receptor beta chains below come from one sample, sequenced in a study of CXCR3-negative and CXCR3-positive naive CD8 T cells (dated by TCRdb to the late 2010s). Reads for this sample came from a NextSeq 550. The Human TCR Profiling Kit (MiLaboratory) was used to make UMI-labeled 5' RACE TRB cDNA libraries. The reads underwent TCRdb reprocessing, giving one record for each CDR3 protein sequence and no DNA. This sample's listing comprises approximately 52,000 distinct CDR3 sequences. Of the sample, roughly 15% falls within the top ten clones. Sequencing used memory CD8+ T cells from blood. In the paper's terms, the cell subset or site label means: conventional CD8+ memory T cells (TMEM), sorted as controls. The source of these receptors is a human donor in good health. Some clones in this sample may be carry-over from other donors' samples.

V gene TRBV7-7 combines with J gene TRBJ2-7; TCRdb names TRBD1, which stays unverified in the absence of DNA. The CDR3 has 15 residues. Looked up from germline, CDR1 is SSHAT and CDR2 is FNYEAQ (reference sequence). This CDR3 is CASSLEAGETYEQYF.

V is TRBV29-1 and J is TRBJ1-1. The V gene's germline CDR1 is SQVTM and CDR2 ANQGSEA. CDR3 length equals 14 residues. The CDR3 sequence is CSCGAEVMNTEAFF.

V is TRBV4-1 and J is TRBJ2-7; TCRdb picks TRBD2, but there is no DNA to check that call. This CDR3 has 15 residues. The germline V gene has CDR1 MGHRA and CDR2 YSYEKL. The CDR3 sequence is CASSHSGGVSYEQYF.

The chain carries TRBV3-1 and TRBJ2-7. Germline V lookup: CDR1 LGHDT, CDR2 YNNKEL (reference sequence). CDR3 size: 17 residues. The CDR3 sequence: CASSLTFAGARSCEQYF.

This chain uses TRBV28 with TRBJ2-2. There are 13 residues in the CDR3. From germline, CDR1 is MDHEN and CDR2 SYDVKM. This CDR3 is CASSQTNTGELFF. The whole variable domain, filled in from reference TRBV28 and TRBJ2-2, reads DVKVTQSSRYLVKRTGEKVFLECVQDMDHENMFWYRQDPGLGLRLIYFSYDVKMKEKGDIPEGYSVSREKKERFSLILESASTNQTSMYLCASSQTNTGELFFGEGSRLTVL.

V usage is TRBV9 and J usage is TRBJ2-1; the TCRdb D gene call, TRBD1, has no DNA to confirm it. The CDR3 spans 17 residues. Germline V gene data show CDR1 as SGDLS and CDR2 as YYNGEE. The CDR3: CASSVDGGAGSYNEQFF.

The V call is TRBV12-3 or TRBV12-4, the J call TRBJ2-1; TCRdb's D call, TRBD2, is unchecked because there is no DNA. This CDR3 contains 15 residues. The CDR3 loop is CASSLALASGGEQFF.

The chain combines TRBV5-1 with TRBJ2-7; the D call of TRBD1 rests on TCRdb alone, since no DNA is present to check it. CDR1 is SGHRS and CDR2 is YFSETQ in the germline V gene. The CDR3 sequence is 14 residues long. CDR3 loop: CASSTGTGTYEQYF.

V is TRBV29-1 and J is TRBJ2-1; TCRdb reports TRBD2, a call that lacks DNA to check it against. The germline gives CDR1 SQVTM, CDR2 ANQGSEA. The CDR3 runs 12 residues. CDR3 residues: CSVGRQYNEQFF.

J is TRBJ2-7 and V is TRBV7-2; TCRdb proposes TRBD2, but this gene call is untestable without DNA. The CDR3 spans 15 residues. Germline V CDR1 and CDR2: SGHTA, FQGNSA. The CDR3 region is CASRGVAGVTYEQYF.

V gene TRBV7-2 combines with J gene TRBJ2-7. The CDR3 contains 15 residues. Germline assignment: CDR1 SGHTA and CDR2 FQGNSA. The CDR3 here is CASSLGGGSIYEQYF.

CDR3 amino acids: CASSVGGRSTDTQYF. V gene TRBV9 combines with J gene TRBJ2-3; without DNA, the TCRdb call of TRBD1 cannot be checked. CDR1 is SGDLS and CDR2 is YYNGEE in the germline V gene. This CDR3 spans 15 amino acids.

The chain couples TRBV28 to TRBJ2-7; the TRBD2 assignment by TCRdb is unverifiable without DNA. Germline lookup yields CDR1 MDHEN and CDR2 SYDVKM. The CDR3 sequence is 13 residues long. This CDR3 reads CASKGTRGAEQYF.

The gene calls are TRBV11-2 and TRBJ2-1; the D call of TRBD1 rests on TCRdb alone, since no DNA is present to check it. The CDR3 extends over 14 amino acids. CDR1 and CDR2 from the germline V gene are SGHAT and FQNNGV. The CDR3 region is CSSSFSGTDNEQFF. The variable domain in full, with the rest retrieved from reference TRBV11-2 and TRBJ2-1, is EAGVAQSPRYKIIEKRQSVAFWCNPISGHATLYWYQQILGQGPKLLIQFQNNGVVDDSQLPKDRFSAERLKGVDSTLKIQPAKLEDSAVYLCSSSFSGTDNEQFFGPGTRLTVL.

This sequence joins TRBV7-2 and TRBJ2-1; TCRdb outputs TRBD2, but without DNA this stays unchecked. Germline V gives CDR1 SGHTA, CDR2 FQGNSA. The CDR3 has 14 amino acids. CDR3 region: CASSLELAGSEQFF.

The CDR3 spells CATGVSNYEQYF. V usage is TRBV10-3 and J usage is TRBJ2-7. CDR1 and CDR2 (germline): ENHRY, SYGVKD. The CDR3 is 12 amino acids.

The chain links TRBV7-9 to TRBJ2-7; TCRdb calls TRBD1, which cannot be checked without DNA. Germline V CDR1 and CDR2: SEHNR, FQNEAQ (reference sequence). The CDR3 consists of 12 residues. This CDR3 reads CASTDREGEQYF.

This chain uses TRBV5-6 with TRBJ2-7; there is no DNA to check the TCRdb D call of TRBD2. Germline-derived CDR1 and CDR2 are SGHDT and YYEEEE. The CDR3 is made up of 16 amino acids. This CDR3 is CASSGTGLLEVGEQYF.

This chain joins TRBV7-9 and TRBJ2-7; TCRdb names TRBD1, which stays unverified in the absence of DNA. Per germline, CDR1 SEHNR and CDR2 FQNEAQ (reference sequence). The CDR3 loop spans 16 amino acids. The chain's CDR3 is CASSSTRQAHSYEQYF.